This T cell receptor beta chain was obtained from a study of blood T cells in healthy people across ages. Whole-study results and caveats: The study could not conclusively compare naive and antigen-experienced cells, given its unsorted PBMCs. Estimates drawn from one million T cells were deemed to understate diversity.

A sample-barcoded 5' primer and a J-beta primer mix were used in a second PCR of about 7 to 12 cycles. One entry per CDR3 protein, called by TCRdb with MiXCR from the 5' RACE reads. The top ten clones hold 17% of a sample with more than 800,000 distinct CDR3 sequences, around 28% of them seen once. The V and J ends lost 1 base and 6 bases, in that order; junction bases with no gene match: 14. This CDR3 spans 18 amino acids. Germline CDR1 and CDR2: SGHAT and FQNNGV. As to this clonotype: Its cognate antigen is unknown.

Sequenced material: blood. This chain links TRBV11-2 with TRBJ2-3, with 9 bases matching TRBD2. The sequence came from an elderly woman in good health. The chain's CDR3 is CASSLVYPAGGLKDTQYF. The DNA of the CDR3 is TGTGCCAGCAGCTTAGTGTATCCAGCGGGGGGTCTGAAGGATACGCAGTATTTT.